Many counts were recorded for the clone carrying this TCR beta chain. This sample was taken from a study of T-cell reconstitution after alpha-beta-depleted transplantation in children. The CDR3 has 16 residues. With V trimmed by 4 bases and J by 1 base, 9 bases remained unmatched. The germline V gene has CDR1 SQVTM and CDR2 ANQGSEA. This sample's TCRbeta library carried unique molecular identifier barcodes. TCRdb redid the calling of the PCR reads with MiXCR, one entry per CDR3 protein. The table includes around 250,000 distinct CDR3 sequences, more than 9% detected once. The V gene is TRBV29-1, the J gene TRBJ2-2, with 7 bases aligning to TRBD2. The TCR comes from a human donor who donated a stem cell graft to a child with SCID. The specimen was PBMCs from the stem cell graft donor, collected from the stem cell graft. Written as DNA, the CDR3 is TGCAGCGTTGTTCGAGATTCGGGGGGGAACACCGGGGAGCTGTTTTTT. The encoded protein is CSVVRDSGGNTGELFF.